Listed below are T cell receptor beta chains from one sample, sequenced in a study of T cell responses to AZD1222 COVID-19 vaccine. The method was immunoSEQ multiplex PCR; TCRdb's version includes in-frame clones alone and lacks a portion of them. The table includes under 85,000 clones, over 75% detected once. Specimen: peripheral blood, collected 28 days after the second AZD1222 dose. The receptors derive from an adult who received the AZD1222 COVID-19 vaccine. Both conserved end residues are part of each CDR3. The order of the fields is D gene, CDR3 length, J gene, V gene, clone size, CDR3 DNA, CDR3 protein. A D gene is named only where the DNA matches it firmly. Clone size, where shown, is once, few, many, or a class for clones that have expanded.

D: NA; length: 13; J: TRBJ1-1; V: TRBV19; size: medium-sized; DNA: TGTGCCAGTAAAAGACGGGAGTACACTGAAGCTTTCTTT; CDR3: CASKRREYTEAFF
D: NA; length: 16; J: TRBJ1-3; V: TRBV18; size: NA; DNA: TGTGCCAGCTCACCAGGGACACCCTTATCTGGAAACACCATATATTTT; CDR3: CASSPGTPLSGNTIYF
D: NA; length: 13; J: TRBJ2-1; V: TRBV30; size: NA; DNA: TGTGCCTGTAGGGGGAGCTCCTACAATGAGCAGTTCTTC; CDR3: CACRGSSYNEQFF
D: NA; length: 14; J: TRBJ1-2; V: TRBV4-2; size: NA; DNA: TGTGCCAGCAGCCAAGGGGAAGGTGCCTATGGCTACACCTTC; CDR3: CASSQGEGAYGYTF
D: NA; length: 14; J: TRBJ2-7; V: TRBV4-3; size: NA; DNA: TGCGCCAGCAGCCAAGTTGAGAGTATGGGCGAGCAGTACTTC; CDR3: CASSQVESMGEQYF
D: TRBD2; length: 16; J: TRBJ2-2; V: TRBV9; size: NA; DNA: TGTGCCAGCAGCGCTTTTAGCGGGGGGTACACCGGGGAGCTGTTTTTT; CDR3: CASSAFSGGYTGELFF
D: NA; length: 12; J: TRBJ1-1; V: TRBV5-1; size: NA; DNA: TGCGCCAGCAGCTTGAGCGGGACTGAAGCTTTCTTT; CDR3: CASSLSGTEAFF
D: TRBD2; length: 16; J: TRBJ2-3; V: TRBV7-3; size: NA; DNA: TGTGCCAGCAGCTTGGGACTAGCGGGGGTCGCAGATACGCAGTATTTT; CDR3: CASSLGLAGVADTQYF
D: NA; length: 14; J: TRBJ1-3; V: TRBV7-2; size: NA; DNA: TGTGCCAGCAGCTCGCCCAGGGATGGTGACACCATATATTTT; CDR3: CASSSPRDGDTIYF
D: NA; length: 16; J: TRBJ1-4; V: TRBV5-1; size: NA; DNA: TGCGCCAGCAGCTTGGCCAGTGGAAATCATAATGAAAAACTGTTTTTT; CDR3: CASSLASGNHNEKLFF
D: NA; length: 14; J: TRBJ1-2; V: TRBV27; size: NA; DNA: TGTGCCAGCAGTTCGCAGGGGTTCGGCTATGGCTACACCTTC; CDR3: CASSSQGFGYGYTF
D: NA; length: 14; J: TRBJ1-1; V: TRBV3-1/TRBV3-2; size: NA; DNA: TGTGCCAGCAGCCAAATGACAGCCAACACTGAAGCTTTCTTT; CDR3: CASSQMTANTEAFF
D: NA; length: 16; J: TRBJ2-6; V: TRBV7-8; size: NA; DNA: TGTGCCAGCAGCTTAAAGGTGGGAACTGGGGCCAACGTCCTGACTTTC; CDR3: CASSLKVGTGANVLTF
D: TRBD1; length: 16; J: TRBJ1-3; V: TRBV9; size: NA; DNA: TGTGCCAGCAGCGGCACCGGGACAGCGTCTGGAAACACCATATATTTT; CDR3: CASSGTGTASGNTIYF
D: NA; length: 13; J: TRBJ1-2; V: TRBV27; size: NA; DNA: TGTGCCAGCAGTCCACAGGGTCCCTATGGCTACACCTTC; CDR3: CASSPQGPYGYTF
D: TRBD1; length: 14; J: TRBJ1-2; V: TRBV3-1/TRBV3-2; size: few; DNA: TGTGCCAGCAGTCCAGGGGGAGGAGACTATGGCTACACCTTC; CDR3: CASSPGGGDYGYTF
D: TRBD1; length: 16; J: TRBJ2-2; V: TRBV5-1; size: NA; DNA: TGCGCCAGCAGCACCGGGACAGGGGGTTACACCGGGGAGCTGTTTTTT; CDR3: CASSTGTGGYTGELFF
D: NA; length: 14; J: TRBJ1-3; V: TRBV3-1/TRBV3-2; size: NA; DNA: TGTGCCAGCACAACAGGGAGCTCTGGAAACACCATATATTTT; CDR3: CASTTGSSGNTIYF
D: NA; length: 15; J: TRBJ1-3; V: TRBV5-6; size: once; DNA: TGTGCCAGCAGCCCGGGGCCTACTGCTGGAAACACCATATATTTT; CDR3: CASSPGPTAGNTIYF
D: NA; length: 14; J: TRBJ2-7; V: TRBV27; size: NA; DNA: TGTGCCAGCAGTTCACTGGGAGGTCCTGGTTGGCAGTACTTC; CDR3: CASSSLGGPGWQYF
D: TRBD1; length: 13; J: TRBJ2-7; V: TRBV29-1; size: NA; DNA: TGCAGCGTTGGGGACAGGGAGTCCTACGAGCAGTACTTC; CDR3: CSVGDRESYEQYF
D: NA; length: 16; J: TRBJ2-1; V: TRBV5-8; size: NA; DNA: TGTGCCAGCAGCTTTCGCGGGACAGCCCAGCGTGTGGCCGAGTTCTTC; CDR3: CASSFRGTAQRVAEFF
D: TRBD1; length: 14; J: TRBJ2-7; V: TRBV7-2; size: NA; DNA: TGTGCCAGCAGGCTGGCGAACACAGGGGGTGAGCAGTACTTC; CDR3: CASRLANTGGEQYF
D: NA; length: 11; J: TRBJ1-4; V: TRBV27; size: once; DNA: TGTGCCAGCTGGGGGAATGAAAAACTGTTTTTT; CDR3: CASWGNEKLFF
D: NA; length: 14; J: TRBJ1-1; V: TRBV7-8; size: NA; DNA: TGTGCCAGCAGCTTAGAACGGCCGAACACTGAAGCTTTCTTT; CDR3: CASSLERPNTEAFF
D: NA; length: 14; J: TRBJ1-4; V: TRBV7-2; size: NA; DNA: TGTGCCAGCAGCTTGTCAGCAACTAATGAAAAACTGTTTTTT; CDR3: CASSLSATNEKLFF
D: NA; length: 16; J: TRBJ1-5; V: TRBV4-2; size: NA; DNA: TGTGCCAGCAGCCAAGCGGGGGAAGGGGGCAATCAGCCCCAGCATTTT; CDR3: CASSQAGEGGNQPQHF
D: TRBD1; length: 14; J: TRBJ2-5; V: TRBV3-1/TRBV3-2; size: NA; DNA: TGTGCCAGCAGCCAGACAGGGACCAAAGAGACCCAGTACTTC; CDR3: CASSQTGTKETQYF